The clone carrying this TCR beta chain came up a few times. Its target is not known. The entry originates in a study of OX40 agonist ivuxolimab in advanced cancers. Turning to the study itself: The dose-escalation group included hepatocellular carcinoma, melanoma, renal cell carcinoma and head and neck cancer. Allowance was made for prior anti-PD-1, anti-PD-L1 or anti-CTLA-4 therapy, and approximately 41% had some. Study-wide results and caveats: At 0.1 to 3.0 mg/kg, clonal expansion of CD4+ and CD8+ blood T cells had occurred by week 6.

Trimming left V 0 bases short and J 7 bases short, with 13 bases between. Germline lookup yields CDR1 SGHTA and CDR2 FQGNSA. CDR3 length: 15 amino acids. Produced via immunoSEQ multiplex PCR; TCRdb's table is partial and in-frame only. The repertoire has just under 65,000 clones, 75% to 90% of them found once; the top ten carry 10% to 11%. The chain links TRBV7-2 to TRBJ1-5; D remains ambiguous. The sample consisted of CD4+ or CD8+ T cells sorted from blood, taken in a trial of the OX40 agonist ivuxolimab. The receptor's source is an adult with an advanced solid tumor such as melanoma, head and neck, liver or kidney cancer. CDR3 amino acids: CASSLASLQGQPQHF. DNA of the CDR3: TGTGCCAGCAGCTTAGCATCCCTTCAAGGGCAGCCCCAGCATTTT.